This T cell receptor beta chain was profiled in a study of graft-versus-host responses after intestinal transplantation. Plating of roughly 200,000 CFSE-labeled responder cells was done together with roughly 200,000 irradiated, violet-dye-labeled stimulator cells. After mixed lymphocyte reaction, dividing CD4+ and CD8+ responder T cells were sorted. V was clipped by 5 bases and J by 12 bases, with 14 bases between them. Germline V gene data show CDR1 as SEHNR and CDR2 as FQNEAQ (reference sequence). The length of the CDR3 is 12 residues. General study points: GvH clones detected in recipient marrow included some appearing first in ileum or blood. High graft-versus-host to host-versus-graft clonal ratios were seen in allografts of patients with graft-donor T cell macrochimerism.

Here immunoSEQ multiplex PCR was the method, and the copy in TCRdb shows in-frame clones only, minus some. The sample shows approximately 7,000 clones, around 30% of them seen only once. This sequence joins TRBV7-9 and TRBJ2-1, with unresolved D. The sequencing here drew on alloreactive CD8+ T cells from a mixed lymphocyte reaction culture, taken before transplantation. Noted subset: CFSE-low proliferating T cells sorted from approximately 6-day pre-transplant mixed lymphocyte reaction (GvH or HvG direction). The clonotype originates from a human patient who was an organ donor for intestinal transplantation. CDR3 nucleotide sequence: TGTGCCAGCAGCCTAACCCCACCTGGGCAGTTCTTC. This codes for CASSLTPPGQFF.